The present TCR beta chain was sequenced within a study of T cell repertoires in cytomegalovirus infection. Study-level background: Recently identified HLA-C-restricted CMV epitopes were used, and well-studied HLA-B-restricted CMV epitopes were used as well.

Germline V gene sequence: CDR1 LGHNT, CDR2 FRNRAP. Deletions cut 0 bases from V and 2 bases from J, with 12 bases between. The CDR3 length is 16 residues. MiXCR, applied by TCRdb to the reads, yields one record per CDR3 protein. This table holds about 770,000 distinct CDR3 sequences, around 29% found once. This clonotype was picked up a small number of times. Its antigen is currently unknown. The receptor's source is a human donor in good health (CMV status not recorded). Some clones in this sample may be carry-over from other donors' samples. V gene TRBV12-5 combines with J gene TRBJ2-3, with D perhaps matching TRBD1 or TRBD2 (5 bases each). The source was cultured CD8+ T cells from PBMCs, collected from culture after CMV antigen stimulation. The CDR3, as DNA: TGTGCTAGTGGTTTGGTAGAGGGGATTTTCACAGATACGCAGTATTTT. Protein: CASGLVEGIFTDTQYF.